This is a list of T cell receptor beta chains from one sample in a study of cytomegalovirus exposure and HLA in healthy donors. The table came from immunoSEQ multiplex PCR; TCRdb's copy has only in-frame clones and leaves some out. The data contain about 69,000 clones, under 85% of them seen just once; the ten biggest clones take up roughly 11%. Sequenced input: PBMCs. The receptor set was obtained from a woman aged 55-69 years in good health and CMV-seropositive. Each CDR3 is given with its conserved first and last residue. The D gene is left open where the match is weak. The listing skips clone size in some rows; elsewhere it reads once, few, many or a size class.

D | J | V | size | DNA | CDR3
TRBD1 | TRBJ1-6 | TRBV6-4 | NA | TGTGCCAGCAGCCCCGGGACAGGTTCAAATTCACCCCTCCACTTT | CASSPGTGSNSPLHF
TRBD1 | TRBJ2-1 | TRBV11-2 | NA | TGTGCCAGCAGCTCGGACAGGCACAATGAGCAGTTCTTC | CASSSDRHNEQFF
NA | TRBJ1-1 | TRBV30 | NA | TGTGCCTGGAGATTTCTGGGAGCGAACACTGAAGCTTTCTTT | CAWRFLGANTEAFF
NA | TRBJ2-7 | TRBV5-4 | NA | TGTGCCAGCAGATCCGGGACTTCATACTACGAGCAGTACTTC | CASRSGTSYYEQYF
NA | TRBJ2-3 | TRBV6-5 | NA | TGTGCCAGCAGTTACTCAGCTAGCACAGATACGCAGTATTTT | CASSYSASTDTQYF
TRBD1 | TRBJ1-5 | TRBV2 | NA | TGTGCCAGCAGTCGACAGGGACCCAATCAGCCCCAGCATTTT | CASSRQGPNQPQHF
NA | TRBJ1-1 | TRBV10-3 | few | TGTGCCATCAGTGAGCTACAGGGCGACACTGAAGCTTTCTTT | CAISELQGDTEAFF
TRBD2 | TRBJ2-2 | TRBV7-8 | NA | TGTGCCAGCAGTCACGTCCGGGGGGGTGCCACCGGGGAGCTGTTTTTT | CASSHVRGGATGELFF
TRBD1 | TRBJ1-1 | TRBV29-1 | few | TGCAGCGTGGGACAGGGGAACACTGAAGCTTTCTTT | CSVGQGNTEAFF
NA | TRBJ1-2 | TRBV19 | NA | TGTGCCAGTAGTATGGCGAGGCGGAATGGCTACACCTTC | CASSMARRNGYTF
NA | TRBJ1-5 | TRBV19 | NA | TGTGCCAGTAGTATAGCACAGGGAGGGAGTCAGCCCCAGCATTTT | CASSIAQGGSQPQHF
TRBD1 | TRBJ2-2 | TRBV29-1 | NA | TGCAGCGTTGTCCCGCTGCAGGGGGCGCGCACCGGGGAGCTGTTTTTT | CSVVPLQGARTGELFF
NA | TRBJ1-1 | TRBV7-3 | once | TGTGCCAGCAGCTCGACAGGCCGGAACACTGAAGCTTTCTTT | CASSSTGRNTEAFF
NA | TRBJ1-1 | TRBV6-5 | NA | TGTGCCAGCAGTTTTGGCCAGAACACTGAAGCTTTCTTT | CASSFGQNTEAFF
NA | TRBJ1-2 | TRBV6-6 | NA | TGTGCCAGCAGTTACTCGACCAGGAAACTCTATGGCTACACCTTC | CASSYSTRKLYGYTF
TRBD2 | TRBJ2-1 | TRBV7-3 | once | TGTGCCAGCAGCTTCGAGCGGGGGGGCTGGAATGAGCAGTTCTTC | CASSFERGGWNEQFF
TRBD2 | TRBJ2-7 | TRBV5-1 | NA | TGCGCCAGCAGCCCACTCCCGGGACTAGCGGCTACCAGCTCCTACGAGCAGTACTTC | CASSPLPGLAATSSYEQYF
TRBD1 | TRBJ1-2 | TRBV10-3 | NA | TGTGCCATCAGTGGACAGGGGTTCGATGGCTACACCTTC | CAISGQGFDGYTF
TRBD2 | TRBJ2-3 | TRBV5-1 | NA | TGCGCCAGCAGCTTGGCTAGCGGGGGGGTGGCAGATACGCAGTATTTT | CASSLASGGVADTQYF
NA | TRBJ1-1 | TRBV28 | NA | TGTGCCAGCCGCTCGGGGGGGGCGGTGAACACTGAAGCTTTCTTT | CASRSGGAVNTEAFF
NA | TRBJ2-5 | TRBV5-1 | NA | TGCGCCAGCAGCTTAGCAGGCCAACGAGAGACCCAGTACTTC | CASSLAGQRETQYF
NA | TRBJ1-1 | TRBV19 | once | TGTGCCAGTAGTATAGGGGACTCGGGGAACACTGAAGCTTTCTTT | CASSIGDSGNTEAFF
TRBD1 | TRBJ2-7 | TRBV29-1 | NA | TGCAGCGTTGGGGGACAGGGGTCCTACGAGCAATACTTC | CSVGGQGSYEQYF
TRBD1 | TRBJ1-4 | TRBV6-5 | NA | TGTGCCAGCAGTTACTCCTGGACAGGGTTAGATGAAAAACTGTTTTTT | CASSYSWTGLDEKLFF
NA | TRBJ2-3 | TRBV5-8 | NA | TGTGCCAGCAGCTTTTATACGGTTAGCACAGATACGCAGTATTTT | CASSFYTVSTDTQYF
NA | TRBJ1-1 | TRBV2 | NA | TGTGCCAGCAGGGCGGGGGCCCGGGCTTTCTTT | CASRAGARAFF
NA | TRBJ1-5 | TRBV6-5 | NA | TGTGCCAGCAGAGCTGACAGGAATCAGCCCCAGCATTTT | CASRADRNQPQHF
NA | TRBJ1-1 | TRBV29-1 | few | TGCAGCGGCCAACTCCGGACTGAAGCTTTCTTT | CSGQLRTEAFF
TRBD2 | TRBJ2-1 | TRBV9 | NA | TGTGCCAGCAGCGGGGGACTAGCCTTCTACAATGAGCAGTTCTTC | CASSGGLAFYNEQFF
TRBD1 | TRBJ2-7 | TRBV29-1 | NA | TGCAGCTTTTGGGGACAGGGAAGCTCCTACGAGCAGTACTTC | CSFWGQGSSYEQYF
TRBD2 | TRBJ2-4 | TRBV15 | NA | TGTGCCACCAGCGGATTAACTAGCGAAGCCAAAAACATTCAGTACTTC | CATSGLTSEAKNIQYF
TRBD2 | TRBJ2-1 | TRBV2 | few | TGTGCCAGCAGTGAAGCGAGCGGGAGTGGGTATGAGCAGTTCTTC | CASSEASGSGYEQFF
TRBD2 | TRBJ2-4 | TRBV2 | NA | TGTGCCAGCAGCAGGACTAGCGGGGGGGCCGGGAGCATTCAGTACTTC | CASSRTSGGAGSIQYF
TRBD2 | TRBJ2-1 | TRBV7-6 | few | TGTGCCAGCAGCGGTGCGGGAGGGCCAAATGAGCAGTTCTTC | CASSGAGGPNEQFF
NA | TRBJ1-4 | TRBV7-9 | NA | TGTGCCAGCAGCCACAGGGAAGTCAGTGAAAAACTGTTTTTT | CASSHREVSEKLFF
TRBD2 | TRBJ2-1 | TRBV5-1 | NA | TGCGCCAGCAGCCCCAGCGGGGGGGCCTACAATGAGCAGTTCTTC | CASSPSGGAYNEQFF
NA | TRBJ1-3 | TRBV6-1 | NA | TGTGCCAGCAGTGAAAACAGCTCTGGAAACACCATATATTTT | CASSENSSGNTIYF
NA | TRBJ1-5 | TRBV19 | few | TGTGCCAGTAGTTACAGCCCCAATCAGCCCCAGCATTTT | CASSYSPNQPQHF
NA | TRBJ2-1 | TRBV7-2 | NA | TGTGCCAGCAGCTTACCGAGACCAGGGCACAATGAGCAGTTCTTC | CASSLPRPGHNEQFF
NA | TRBJ2-7 | TRBV5-6 | NA | TGTGCCAGCAGCTTGCTGATAGCTACCCCCACTTACGAGCAGTACTTC | CASSLLIATPTYEQYF
TRBD1 | TRBJ1-6 | TRBV5-1 | NA | TGCGCCAGCAGCTTGGGGCAGACAGGGCATAATTCACCCCTCCACTTT | CASSLGQTGHNSPLHF
NA | TRBJ1-1 | TRBV11-1 | NA | TGTGCCAGCAAGAGGGACACTGAAGCTTTCTTT | CASKRDTEAFF
TRBD1 | TRBJ2-1 | TRBV6-5 | NA | TGTGCCAGCAGTTACCCGATGGGACAGTCGAATGAGCAGTTCTTC | CASSYPMGQSNEQFF
NA | TRBJ1-1 | TRBV6-6 | NA | TGTGCCAGCAGCCCACCCCAGGCTTGGAACACTGAAGCTTTCTTT | CASSPPQAWNTEAFF
TRBD1 | TRBJ1-1 | TRBV19 | NA | TGTGCCAGTACGGGACAGGGGCCTGGCACTGAAGCTTTCTTT | CASTGQGPGTEAFF
NA | TRBJ2-3 | TRBV30 | NA | TGTGCCTGGAGTGTACTAGCCACAGATACGCAGTATTTT | CAWSVLATDTQYF
TRBD2 | TRBJ2-7 | TRBV5-1 | NA | TGCGCCAGCAGCAACTACGGGGCGGGGGGCCGCGAGCAGTACTTC | CASSNYGAGGREQYF
TRBD2 | TRBJ2-1 | TRBV7-9 | once | TGTGCCAGCAGCTTAAGACTAGCGGGAGGGCCCTACAATGAGCAGTTCTTC | CASSLRLAGGPYNEQFF
NA | TRBJ1-1 | TRBV6-6 | NA | TGTGCCAGCAGTTACCGTGAAGCTTTCTTT | CASSYREAFF
TRBD1 | TRBJ2-7 | TRBV4-1 | NA | TGCGCCAGCAGCCCTAGGGGGCGCGATGGCTACTTATACGAGCAGTACTTC | CASSPRGRDGYLYEQYF
NA | TRBJ2-3 | TRBV5-4 | NA | TGTGCCAGCAGCACCCCGGGACTCTCGAATAAGGATACGCAGTATTTT | CASSTPGLSNKDTQYF
TRBD1 | TRBJ2-6 | TRBV4-1 | NA | TGCGCCAGCAGCCAGGAGCCGGGACAGGCAAGCTCTGGGGCCAACGTCCTGACTTTC | CASSQEPGQASSGANVLTF
TRBD2 | TRBJ2-1 | TRBV6-6 | few | TGTGCCAGCAGCCAAAGGGGACTAGCGGGATCTGGTGAGCAGTTCTTC | CASSQRGLAGSGEQFF